Listed here are 7 T cell receptor beta chains from one sample, sequenced in a study of T cells in Graves' hyperthyroidism and ophthalmopathy. Amplification of TCR beta CDR3 regions used RNA as the template. During a first-round RT-PCR of the TCR CDR3, the HTBI primer set was used. A single record per CDR3 protein comes from TCRdb applying MiXCR to the multiplex PCR reads. Of roughly 380,000 distinct CDR3 sequences in the sample, about a sixth were seen once. Sample: blood. These receptor sequences come from a woman aged 40-49 years with Graves' ophthalmopathy.

The table lists this clonotype with many counts. The chain has TRBV11-2 and TRBJ2-7; 11 nucleotides line up with TRBD1. This CDR3 region has 13 residues. Trimming at V came to 4 bases and at J to 6 bases, leaving 2 bases not matched to a gene. Germline-derived CDR1 and CDR2 are SGHAT and FQNNGV. Here the CDR3 DNA reads TGTGCCAGCAGCTATGGGACAGGGGGCGAGCAGTACTTC. It translates to CASSYGTGGEQYF.

There are a few counts of this clonotype. This may be a read error, as it is one base from a much larger clone. The chain has TRBV30 and TRBJ1-5; no clear D gene. Deletions cut 2 bases from V and 5 bases from J, with 10 bases between. Germline V gene data show CDR1 as GTSNPN and CDR2 as SVGIG (reference sequence). The CDR3 is made up of 13 amino acids. The CDR3 DNA follows: TGTGCCTGGAGTCGTAAATCCGATCAGCCCCAGCATTTT. It encodes CAWSRKSDQPQHF. The full variable domain, in which reference TRBV30 and TRBJ1-5 provide the parts outside the CDR3, is SQTIHQWPATLVQPVGSPLSLECTVEGTSNPNLYWYRQAAGRGLQLLFYSVGIGQISSEVPQNLSASRPQDRQFILSSKKLLLSDSGFYLCAWSRKSDQPQHFGDGTRLSIL.

There are many counts of this clonotype. The genes are TRBV20-1 and TRBJ2-5; TRBD2 matches 13 bases. CDR1 and CDR2 from the germline V gene are DFQATT and SNEGSKA (reference sequence). The CDR3 extends over 15 amino acids. With V trimmed by 6 bases and J by 5 bases, 9 bases remained unmatched. The CDR3 sequence is CSASRTSGSRETQYF. CDR3 nucleotide sequence: TGCAGTGCCAGCAGGACTAGCGGGAGCCGTGAGACCCAGTACTTC.

The genes are TRBV2 and TRBJ1-2; 8 nucleotides match TRBD1. In germline, CDR1 is SNHLY, CDR2 FYNNEI. V was clipped by 4 bases and J by 4 bases; unmatched bases: 11. This CDR3 contains 16 residues. CDR3 DNA: TGTGCCAGCAGTGCTCTTGACAGGGGCAGAGGCTATGGCTACACCTTC. Translated, it gives CASSALDRGRGYGYTF.

This clonotype has at least ten counts. V gene TRBV19 combines with J gene TRBJ1-5; tentative D call: TRBD1 (5 bases). The ends were cut back, 1 base at V and 0 bases at J, with 16 bases in the middle. Germline-derived CDR1 and CDR2 are LNHDA and SQIVND (reference sequence). The CDR3 is 18 amino acids. This CDR3 reads CASSIAATGVYSNQPQHF. The CDR3 coding sequence is TGTGCCAGTAGTATAGCGGCAACGGGGGTCTATAGCAATCAGCCCCAGCATTTT. The entire variable domain, with the rest obtained from reference TRBV19 and TRBJ1-5, is as follows: DGGITQSPKYLFRKEGQNVTLSCEQNLNHDAMYWYRQDPGQGLRLIYYSQIVNDFQKGDIAEGYSVSREKKESFPLTVTSAQKNPTAFYLCASSIAATGVYSNQPQHFGDGTRLSIL.

This clonotype was detected many times. The rearrangement links TRBV4-1 to TRBJ2-5; 9 nucleotides align to TRBD2. CDR1 and CDR2 (germline): MGHRA, YSYEKL. Trimming took 1 base from V and 3 from J; bases not matched to a gene: 6. The CDR3 extends over 16 amino acids. The CDR3 DNA is TGCGCCAGCAGCCAAGTGGGACTAGCAGTAAAAGAGACCCAGTACTTC. Encoded protein: CASSQVGLAVKETQYF.

This clonotype was detected many times. V gene TRBV2 combines with J gene TRBJ1-5; D is perhaps TRBD1 (6 bases). The length of the CDR3 is 14 residues. CDR1 and CDR2 (germline): SNHLY, FYNNEI. Trimming removed 5 bases from V and 8 bases from J, with 16 bases in between. The CDR3 DNA reads as TGTGCCAGCAGTCCCGAGGGGGGTTTGGAGCCCCAGCATTTT. Encoded protein: CASSPEGGLEPQHF.